This is a list of T cell receptor beta chains from one sample in a study of beta chain features in type 1 diabetes. The table came from immunoSEQ multiplex PCR; TCRdb's copy has only in-frame clones and leaves some out. The sample includes 100,000 to 150,000 clones, roughly 17% seen only once; the top ten take around 2.6%. Material for sequencing was central memory CD4+ T cells from blood. All receptors come from a man between 18 and 29 years old with type 1 diabetes. Both conserved end residues are part of each CDR3. The D gene is left open where the match is weak. Not all rows give a size; the values are once, few, many and, for expanded clones, a class.

V gene	D gene	J gene	clone size	CDR3 DNA	CDR3 protein
TRBV5-1	.	TRBJ2-7	.	TGCGCCAGCAACCCAACCACGGGAGAAAGGGAGCAGTACTTC	CASNPTTGEREQYF
TRBV30	.	TRBJ1-4	.	TGTGCCTGGAGTGTACAACAGGGATTTGAAAAACTGTTTTTT	CAWSVQQGFEKLFF
TRBV27	.	TRBJ2-1	few	TGTGCCAGTCTCGGGGCGAGTGAGCAGTTCTTC	CASLGASEQFF
TRBV4-1	TRBD2	TRBJ2-3	.	TGCGCCAGCAGCCTACGTAGCGGGAGGGCGTCAGATACGCAGTATTTT	CASSLRSGRASDTQYF
TRBV10-3	TRBD1	TRBJ1-2	many	TGTGCCATCAGTGAGCCGGGACAGGGATTCTATGGCTACACCTTC	CAISEPGQGFYGYTF
TRBV21-1	.	TRBJ2-1	many	.	CASVGKGAEPYNEQFF
TRBV5-4	.	TRBJ1-2	few	TGTGCCAGCAGCTTGTATGATAACTATGGCTACACCTTC	CASSLYDNYGYTF
TRBV4-3	TRBD1	TRBJ1-2	.	TGCGCCAGCAGCCAAGATGGGACAGGCGGCTACACCTTC	CASSQDGTGGYTF
TRBV11-2	TRBD1	TRBJ2-5	.	TGTGCCAGCAGCCGAGGACAGGATCGAGAGACCCAGTACTTC	CASSRGQDRETQYF
TRBV5-1	.	TRBJ1-1	few	TGCGCCAGCAGCTTGGACAGGAACACTGAAGCTTTCTTT	CASSLDRNTEAFF
TRBV27	.	TRBJ2-1	few	TGTGCCAGCGGTACAGCCCTTGAGCGGGAGCAGTTCTTC	CASGTALEREQFF